The rows below give T cell receptor beta chains drawn from one sample of a study of blood T cell repertoires in COVID-19. Some clones are missing from TCRdb's copy, which holds only in-frame ones; the method was immunoSEQ multiplex PCR. The sample carries approximately 100,000 clones, about two thirds recorded once. The sample consisted of peripheral blood. These receptor sequences come from a human donor with acute or convalescent COVID-19. The donor label of this sample is uncertain. Both conserved end residues are part of each CDR3. A D gene is named only where the DNA matches it firmly. Clone size is not always given. Where it is, it says once, few, many or a class for expanded clones.

>TRBJ2-7|.|once|TRBV5-1
TGCGCCAGCAGCTTGGGACAGCCAGGGTACGAGCAGTACTTC
CASSLGQPGYEQYF
>TRBJ1-6|.|.|TRBV28
TGTGCCAGCAGGGGGACCCCAAAGGTGACAGGAAATTCACCCCTCCACTTT
CASRGTPKVTGNSPLHF
>TRBJ1-2|TRBD1|few|TRBV18
TGTGCCAGCTCACCATCCCGACAGGGGGCGCGGAATGGCTACACCTTC
CASSPSRQGARNGYTF
>TRBJ1-1|.|.|TRBV9
TGTGCCAGCAGCGTTTTTACGGGGGGCACTGAAGCTTTCTTT
CASSVFTGGTEAFF
>TRBJ1-6|TRBD1|.|TRBV25-1
TGTGCCAGCAGTGGACAGGGGGATAATTCACCCCTCCACTTT
CASSGQGDNSPLHF
>TRBJ1-6|.|few|TRBV19
TGTGCCAGTAGTATAGGCGAGTACTATAATTCACCCCTCCACTTT
CASSIGEYYNSPLHF
>TRBJ1-2|TRBD1|many|TRBV19
TGTGCCAGTAGTACGGGACAGGGGGCGCAGGTTGACTATGGCTACACCTTC
CASSTGQGAQVDYGYTF
>TRBJ1-6|TRBD1|few|TRBV29-1
TGCAGCGTCAGACAGGGGTCTAATTCACCCCTCCACTTT
CSVRQGSNSPLHF
>TRBJ1-1|TRBD1|.|TRBV29-1
TGCAGCGTAGGACAGGGGACCCTGAACACTGAAGCTTTCTTT
CSVGQGTLNTEAFF
>TRBJ2-4|.|few|TRBV28
TGTGCCAGCACTTCCAAAAACATTCAGTACTTC
CASTSKNIQYF
>TRBJ1-2|TRBD1|.|TRBV5-4
TGTGCCAGCAGCCAATGGACAGGGCAGAACTATGGCTACACCTTC
CASSQWTGQNYGYTF
>TRBJ1-1|.|.|TRBV3-1/TRBV3-2
TGTGCCAGCAGCCAAGAGGGACAAAAAGCTTTCTTT
CASSQEGQKAFF
>TRBJ2-2|TRBD1|.|TRBV2
TGTGCCAGCAGTCGGACAGGGGCCGGGGAGCTGTTTTTT
CASSRTGAGELFF
>TRBJ1-6|TRBD1|.|TRBV5-1
TGCGCCAGCAGCTTCGACGGGACAGAAAATTCACCCCTCCACTTT
CASSFDGTENSPLHF
>TRBJ1-1|.|.|TRBV27
TGTGCCAGCAGAGGGGTTCAGTTCGCTGAAGCTTTCTTT
CASRGVQFAEAFF
>TRBJ1-6|.|.|TRBV7-9
TGTGCCAGCAGCGCCCGACAGAATTCACCCCTCCACTTT
CASSARQNSPLHF
>TRBJ1-1|.|few|TRBV20-1
TGCAGTGCTTGGAGGTCTGAAGCTTTCTTT
CSAWRSEAFF
>TRBJ1-5|TRBD1|.|TRBV3-1/TRBV3-2
TGTGCCAGCAGCCCAGGGACAGGGGGCTCGCCCCAGCATTTT
CASSPGTGGSPQHF
>TRBJ2-5|TRBD1|.|TRBV5-1
TGCGCCAGCAGCTGGCGCGGGACAGGGACCAAAAAGACCCAGTACTTC
CASSWRGTGTKKTQYF
>TRBJ1-6|.|.|TRBV5-8
TGTGCCAGCAGCAGGAAGGGGAATTCACCCCTCCACTTT
CASSRKGNSPLHF
>TRBJ2-5|.|.|TRBV7-7
TGTGCCAGCAGCCCTACACAGGTGATCCAAGAGACCCAGTACTTC
CASSPTQVIQETQYF
>TRBJ1-2|TRBD1|.|TRBV20-1
TGCAGTGCAAGACAGGGTTATGGCTACACCTTC
CSARQGYGYTF
>TRBJ2-5|TRBD2|.|TRBV11-1
TGTGCCAGCAGCGAGCTTAGCGGGGGGCAAGAGACCCAGTACTTC
CASSELSGGQETQYF
>TRBJ2-3|TRBD1|.|TRBV5-1
TGCGCCAGCTCCGAGGGACAGGGATTCGATACGCAGTATTTT
CASSEGQGFDTQYF
>TRBJ1-1|.|medium-sized|TRBV28
TGTGCCAGCAGTTCTACTAGCACTGAAGCTTTCTTT
CASSSTSTEAFF
>TRBJ1-1|.|.|TRBV29-1
TGCAGCGTCCTGACAGTTAACACTGAAGCTTTCTTT
CSVLTVNTEAFF
>TRBJ2-3|TRBD2|few|TRBV9
TGTGCCAGCAGCGTAGCTACATCGAGCGGGGGGGTCACAGATACGCAGTATTTT
CASSVATSSGGVTDTQYF
>TRBJ1-2|TRBD1|few|TRBV5-5
TGTGCCAGCAGCTTCTCACAGGGGGCCTCTGGGGGCTACACCTTC
CASSFSQGASGGYTF
>TRBJ1-3|.|.|TRBV6-5
TGTGCCAGCAGCCCGACTGGAAACTCTGGAAACACCATATATTTT
CASSPTGNSGNTIYF
>TRBJ2-4|.|.|TRBV27
TGTGCCAGCAGTTCCTTACTGCTAGCCAAAAACATTCAGTACTTC
CASSSLLLAKNIQYF
>TRBJ1-3|.|few|TRBV4-2
TGTGCCAGCAGCCAAGCGGACAAGATCTCTGGAAACACCATATATTTT
CASSQADKISGNTIYF
>TRBJ2-1|.|.|TRBV21-1
TGTGCCAGCAGCAAAGAGGGGGGGCTAACGGACAATGAGCAGTTCTTC
CASSKEGGLTDNEQFF
>TRBJ2-3|TRBD2|.|TRBV18
TGTGCCAGCTCACCAATTAGCGGGGGGCTAAGCACAGATACGCAGTATTTT
CASSPISGGLSTDTQYF
>TRBJ2-5|.|.|TRBV3-1/TRBV3-2
TGTGCCAGCAGCCTGAATACAAAGACCCAGTACTTC
CASSLNTKTQYF
>TRBJ1-2|.|.|TRBV6-5
TGTGCCAGCACGACAAACAGCTATGGCTACACCTTC
CASTTNSYGYTF
>TRBJ2-7|.|.|TRBV28
TGTGCCAGCAGTTTCGGTTCGCGGAGCTCCTACGAGCAGTACTTC
CASSFGSRSSYEQYF
>TRBJ2-5|TRBD2|.|TRBV29-1
TGCAGCGTTGCGCGGGGGAGGAGGTTAATGCAAGAGACCCAGTACTTC
CSVARGRRLMQETQYF
>TRBJ2-2|TRBD1|few|TRBV29-1
TGCAGCGTTCGGGGGACAGGGGACACCGGGGAGCTGTTTTTT
CSVRGTGDTGELFF
>TRBJ2-1|TRBD2|few|TRBV5-1
TGCGCCAGCAGCACCGGGGGACTAGCGGGGTATGAGCAGTTCTTC
CASSTGGLAGYEQFF
>TRBJ2-7|TRBD1|.|TRBV4-1
TGCGCCAGCAGCCCTCCGGACAGGGGAGGCGAGCAGTACTTC
CASSPPDRGGEQYF
>TRBJ2-3|.|few|TRBV24-1
TGTGCCACCAGTTACAGGGGCACAGATACGCAGTATTTT
CATSYRGTDTQYF
>TRBJ2-7|TRBD2|.|TRBV2
TGTGCCAGCAAGGGACTAGCGTTCTACGAGCAGTACTTC
CASKGLAFYEQYF
>TRBJ2-7|TRBD1|.|TRBV18
TGTGCCAGCTCACCACCGGGACAGGGGCCAAGCTCCTACGAGCAGTACTTC
CASSPPGQGPSSYEQYF
>TRBJ1-3|.|.|TRBV3-1/TRBV3-2
TGTGCCAGCAGCCAAAGCCGGGGAGACTCTGGAAACACCATATATTTT
CASSQSRGDSGNTIYF
>TRBJ2-4|.|.|TRBV10-3
TGTGCCATCAGTGATCCAGGACAGGCCAAAAACATTCAGTACTTC
CAISDPGQAKNIQYF
>TRBJ2-3|.|.|TRBV7-2
TGTGCCAGCAGCTTAGTAGGCCGGGGGGCTAGCACAGATACGCAGTATTTT
CASSLVGRGASTDTQYF